This T cell receptor beta chain originates from a study of OX40 agonist ivuxolimab in advanced cancers. Study-wide points: Low clonal expansion, among the lowest seen, marked partial responders at 0.1-3.0 mg/kg.

Points on this clone: What it binds is unknown.

Method: immunoSEQ multiplex PCR; TCRdb's copy keeps in-frame clones and lacks some. Among about 17,000 clones listed, around 78% were seen once. There are 15 residues in the CDR3. Per germline, CDR1 SGDLS and CDR2 YYNGEE. V lost 0 bases to trimming and J lost 5 bases, with 13 bases between them. The sequencing used CD4+ or CD8+ T cells sorted from blood, collected in a trial of the OX40 agonist ivuxolimab. V is TRBV9 and J is TRBJ2-3, with D perhaps TRBD2 (5 bases). The TCR sequence derives from an adult with an advanced solid tumor such as melanoma, head and neck, liver or kidney cancer. The CDR3 spells CASSVGSFEGDTQYF. CDR3 in DNA: TGTGCCAGCAGCGTAGGCTCCTTTGAGGGAGATACGCAGTATTTT.